There are many counts of the clone carrying this T cell receptor (beta chain). The antigen is not known. This record belongs to a study of T cells after posttransplantation cyclophosphamide. Study-wide points: Donor CD8+ memory clones often dominated recipient blood repertoires at later times. TRB overlap between skin or GI tissue T cells and blood was limited. Recipient CMV seropositivity and CMV reactivation strongly tracked TRB clonality.

V was shortened by 3 bases and J by 6 bases, with 12 bases between the two germline ends. The V gene's germline CDR1 is SGHDT and CDR2 YYEEEE. This CDR3 is 13 amino acids long. Here immunoSEQ multiplex PCR was the method, and the copy in TCRdb shows in-frame clones only, minus some. The table lists roughly 32,000 clones, with no singletons. The gene calls are TRBV5-6 and TRBJ1-1; the D is unclear. The sequence came from a woman aged 25 to 39 in good health and a related stem cell transplant donor. The sequencing sample was made of PBMCs. The CDR3 sequence: CASSSFRVAEAFF. CDR3 bases: TGTGCCAGCAGCTCGTTTAGGGTGGCTGAAGCTTTCTTT.